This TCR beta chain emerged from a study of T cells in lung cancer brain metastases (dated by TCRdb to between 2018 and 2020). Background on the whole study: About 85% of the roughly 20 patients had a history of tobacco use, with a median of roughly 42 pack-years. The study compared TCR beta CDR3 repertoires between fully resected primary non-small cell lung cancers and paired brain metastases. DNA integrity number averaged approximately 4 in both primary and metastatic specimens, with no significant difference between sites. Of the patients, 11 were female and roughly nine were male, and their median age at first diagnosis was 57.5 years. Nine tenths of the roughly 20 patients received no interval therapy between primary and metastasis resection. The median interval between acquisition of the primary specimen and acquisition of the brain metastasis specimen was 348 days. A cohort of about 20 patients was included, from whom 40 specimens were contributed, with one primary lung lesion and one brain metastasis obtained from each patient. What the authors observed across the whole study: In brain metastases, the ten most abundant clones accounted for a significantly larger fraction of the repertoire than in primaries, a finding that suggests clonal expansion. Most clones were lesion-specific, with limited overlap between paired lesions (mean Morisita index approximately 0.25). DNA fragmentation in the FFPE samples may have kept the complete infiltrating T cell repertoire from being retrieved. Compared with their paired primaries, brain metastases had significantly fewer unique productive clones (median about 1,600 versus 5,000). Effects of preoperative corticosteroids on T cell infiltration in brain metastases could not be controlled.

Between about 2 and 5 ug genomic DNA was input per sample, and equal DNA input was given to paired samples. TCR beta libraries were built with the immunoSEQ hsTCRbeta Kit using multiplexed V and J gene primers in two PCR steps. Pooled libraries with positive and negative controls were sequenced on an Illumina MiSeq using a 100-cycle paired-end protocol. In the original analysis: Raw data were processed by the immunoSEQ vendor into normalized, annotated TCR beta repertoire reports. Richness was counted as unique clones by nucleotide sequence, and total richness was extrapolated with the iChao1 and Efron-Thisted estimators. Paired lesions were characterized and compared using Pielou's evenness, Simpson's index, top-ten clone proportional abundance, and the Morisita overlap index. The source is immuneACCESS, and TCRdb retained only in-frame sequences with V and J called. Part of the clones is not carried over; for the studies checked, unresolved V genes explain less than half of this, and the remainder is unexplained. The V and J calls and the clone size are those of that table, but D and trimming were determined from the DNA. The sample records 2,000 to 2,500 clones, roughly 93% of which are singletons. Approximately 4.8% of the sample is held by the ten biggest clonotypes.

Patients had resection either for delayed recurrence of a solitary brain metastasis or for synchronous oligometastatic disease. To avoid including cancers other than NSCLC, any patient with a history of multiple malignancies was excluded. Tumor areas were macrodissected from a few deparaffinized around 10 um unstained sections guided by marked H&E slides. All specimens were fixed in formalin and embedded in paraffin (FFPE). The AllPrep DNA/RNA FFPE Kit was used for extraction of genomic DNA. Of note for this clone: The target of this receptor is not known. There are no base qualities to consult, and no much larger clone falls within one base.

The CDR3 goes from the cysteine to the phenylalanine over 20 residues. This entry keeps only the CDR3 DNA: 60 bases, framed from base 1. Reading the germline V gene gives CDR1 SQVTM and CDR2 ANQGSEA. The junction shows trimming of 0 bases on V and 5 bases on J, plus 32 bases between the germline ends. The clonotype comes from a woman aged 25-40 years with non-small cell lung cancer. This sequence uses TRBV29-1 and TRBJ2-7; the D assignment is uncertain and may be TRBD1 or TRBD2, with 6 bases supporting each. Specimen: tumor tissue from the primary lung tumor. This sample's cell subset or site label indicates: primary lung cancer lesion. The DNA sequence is TGCAGCGTTGAAGATCCGGCGGCCAGGTTTACCTTAGGGGGGAAGAACGAGCAGTACTTC. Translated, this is CSVEDPAARFTLGGKNEQYF.